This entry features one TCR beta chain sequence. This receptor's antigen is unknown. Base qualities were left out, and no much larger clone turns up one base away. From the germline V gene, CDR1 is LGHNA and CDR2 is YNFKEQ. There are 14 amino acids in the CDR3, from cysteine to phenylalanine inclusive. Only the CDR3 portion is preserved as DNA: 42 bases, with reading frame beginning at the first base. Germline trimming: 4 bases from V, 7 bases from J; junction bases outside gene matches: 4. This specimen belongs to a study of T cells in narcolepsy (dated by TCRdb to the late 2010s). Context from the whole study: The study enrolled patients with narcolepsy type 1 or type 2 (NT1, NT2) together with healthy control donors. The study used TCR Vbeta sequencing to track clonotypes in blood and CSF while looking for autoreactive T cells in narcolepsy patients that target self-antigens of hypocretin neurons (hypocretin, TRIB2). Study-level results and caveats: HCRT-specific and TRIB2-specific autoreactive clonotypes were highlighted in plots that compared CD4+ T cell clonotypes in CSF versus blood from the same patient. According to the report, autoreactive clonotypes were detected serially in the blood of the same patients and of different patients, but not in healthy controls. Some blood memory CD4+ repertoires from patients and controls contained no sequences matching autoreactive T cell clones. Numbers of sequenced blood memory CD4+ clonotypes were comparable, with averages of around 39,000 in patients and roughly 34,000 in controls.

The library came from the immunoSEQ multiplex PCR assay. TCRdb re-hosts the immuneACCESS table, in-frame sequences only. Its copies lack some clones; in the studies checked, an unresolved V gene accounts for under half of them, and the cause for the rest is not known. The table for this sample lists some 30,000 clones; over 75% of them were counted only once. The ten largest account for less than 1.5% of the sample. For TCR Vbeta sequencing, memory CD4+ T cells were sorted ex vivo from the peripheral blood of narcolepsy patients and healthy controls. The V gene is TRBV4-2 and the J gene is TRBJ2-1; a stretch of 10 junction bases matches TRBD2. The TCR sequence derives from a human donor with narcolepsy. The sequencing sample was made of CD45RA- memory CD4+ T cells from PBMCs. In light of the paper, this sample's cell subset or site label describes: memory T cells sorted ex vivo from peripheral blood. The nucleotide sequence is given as TGTGCCAGCAGCCCGACTAGCGGGTGGAATGAGCAGTTCTTC. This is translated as CASSPTSGWNEQFF.